Listed here are 26 T cell receptor beta chains from one sample, sequenced in a study of T-cell memory formation after mild COVID-19. One entry per CDR3 protein results from TCRdb running MiXCR on the 5' RACE reads. There are about 440,000 distinct CDR3 sequences in the sample; about 20% occur only once, and approximately 8.1% lies in the top ten. Sequenced material: PBMCs or a T cell subset sorted from them (not recorded which). Receptor source: an adult woman who had mild COVID-19 (a few samples of this study predate the infection). Cell type and time point are not known.

This clonotype occurred a few times. The chain carries TRBV9 and TRBJ2-5; 10 positions agree with TRBD2. V lost 4 bases, J lost 3 bases, and 9 bases stayed unmatched. The CDR3 runs 16 residues. Germline V CDR1 and CDR2: SGDLS, YYNGEE. CDR3 bases: TGTGCCAGCAGCCTTCATCCTACTAGCGGGGAAGAGACCCAGTACTTC. Its protein product is CASSLHPTSGEETQYF.

V usage is TRBV5-1 and J usage is TRBJ2-2; D remains ambiguous. Germline CDR1 and CDR2: SGHRS and YFSETQ. Trimming left V 1 base short and J 6 bases short, with 16 bases between. This CDR3 spans 16 amino acids. The CDR3 sequence is CASSLSPDLRAGELFF. CDR3 nucleotide sequence: TGCGCCAGCAGCTTGAGTCCGGATCTGAGAGCCGGGGAGCTGTTTTTT.

The gene calls are TRBV4-2 and TRBJ1-3, with D possibly TRBD1 on 6 matching bases. This CDR3 is built from 15 residues. Germline CDR1 and CDR2: LGHNA and YNFKEQ. V was cut by 1 base and J by 0 bases, with 7 bases left in between. The CDR3 reads CASSQVQGSGNTIYF. The CDR3 nucleotides are TGTGCCAGCAGCCAAGTACAGGGCTCTGGAAACACCATATATTTT.

This chain connects TRBV6-2 or TRBV6-3 to TRBJ2-1; D gene uncertain. CDR1 is MNHEY, CDR2 SVGEGT, per germline. The CDR3 length is 14 residues. V was clipped by 2 bases and J by 2 bases, with 7 bases between them. The CDR3 region is CASSYGSTYNEQFF. Here the CDR3 DNA reads TGTGCCAGCAGTTACGGGTCTACCTACAATGAGCAGTTCTTC.

In its sample, this clonotype was seen a few times. The chain recombines TRBV7-9 with TRBJ2-7, with D possibly TRBD1 on 6 matching bases. CDR1 and CDR2 (germline): SEHNR, FQNEAQ (reference sequence). Trimming took off 10 bases at V and 1 base at J, with 17 bases between the two ends. The CDR3 is 14 amino acids. The CDR3 bases are TGTGCCACCTCGACCTGGACAGAATCCTACGAGCAGTACTTC. Translation: CATSTWTESYEQYF.

The gene calls are TRBV4-3 and TRBJ1-3, with 9 bases matching TRBD1. The V and J ends lost 4 bases and 4 bases, in that order; junction bases with no gene match: 8. The CDR3 extends over 16 amino acids. CDR1 and CDR2 (germline): LGHNA, YSLEER. In nucleotides, the CDR3 is TGCGCCAGCAGCCTATACGGGACAGGGAAAGGAAACACCATATATTTT. Translating gives CASSLYGTGKGNTIYF.

The CDR3, as DNA: TGCAGCGTTGAGGACAGCGCCTACGAGCAGTACTTC. Protein sequence: CSVEDSAYEQYF. The genes are TRBV29-1 and TRBJ2-7; perhaps TRBD1 as D (6 bases). Trimming took 3 bases from V and 2 from J, leaving 8 bases between them. CDR3 length: 12 residues. The germline gives CDR1 SQVTM, CDR2 ANQGSEA.

In this sample, this clonotype turned up a few times. The DNA for the CDR3 is TGTGCCACCAGAGAAGGGACAGGGGGCTCGGGAGAGACCCAGTACTTC. It yields the protein CATREGTGGSGETQYF. The V gene is TRBV15, the J gene TRBJ2-5, with 12 bases aligning to TRBD1. Germline V lookup: CDR1 LNHNV, CDR2 YYDKDF (reference sequence). V lost 6 bases, J lost 4 bases, and 9 bases stayed unmatched. This CDR3 has 16 residues.

This clonotype was observed at least ten times. The chain couples TRBV24-1 to TRBJ2-1, with D maybe TRBD1 (5 bases). CDR3 length: 15 residues. V was clipped by 2 bases and J by 8 bases, with 15 bases between them. Germline CDR1 and CDR2: KGHDR and SFDVKD. The CDR3 coding sequence is TGTGCCACCAGTGATTCGTCAGGGTTTGTGGATGAGCAGTTCTTC. Translation gives CATSDSSGFVDEQFF.

This clonotype has a handful of counts. The chain recombines TRBV6-2 or TRBV6-3 with TRBJ2-3; D may be TRBD1 (6 bases). V lost 6 bases and J lost 0, with 19 bases in between. This CDR3 region has 17 residues. The V gene's germline CDR1 is MNHEY and CDR2 SVGEGT. CDR3 protein: CASRVQGWSGSTDTQYF. CDR3 nucleotide sequence: TGTGCCAGCAGGGTGCAGGGGTGGTCCGGTAGCACAGATACGCAGTATTTT.

Note on this clonotype: Since a much larger clone is just one base distant, this may be a read error. The chain joins TRBV12-3 or TRBV12-4 to TRBJ2-7, with 7 bases lining up with TRBD2. This CDR3 is 14 amino acids long. With V trimmed by 6 bases and J by 4 bases, 9 bases remained unmatched. In DNA form, the CDR3 reads TGTGCCAGCAGGCTGACTGGCGGGAGTTACGAGCAGTACTTC. This encodes CASRLTGGSYEQYF.

This clonotype occurred many times. V gene TRBV2 combines with J gene TRBJ2-7; D not resolved. Germline CDR1 reads SNHLY; CDR2 reads FYNNEI. The CDR3 consists of 11 residues. V lost 4 bases to trimming and J lost 3 bases, with 4 bases between them. The CDR3 coding sequence is TGTGCCAGCAGTGTTGGCTACGAGCAGTACTTC. Protein product: CASSVGYEQYF.

This clonotype was found a few times. The chain carries TRBV5-1 and TRBJ2-1, with a possible D match to TRBD1 (6 bases). CDR3 length: 14 amino acids. Trimming shortened V by 4 bases and J by 6 bases, and 14 bases separated the two germline ends. Germline V gives CDR1 SGHRS, CDR2 YFSETQ. Here the CDR3 DNA reads TGCGCCAGCAGCACCGGTGGGACACTCAATGAGCAGTTCTTC. It is translated as CASSTGGTLNEQFF.

This sequence joins TRBV20-1 and TRBJ1-1; 10 bases agree with TRBD1. V lost 4 bases to trimming and J lost 4 bases; unmatched junction nucleotides: 9. Germline CDR1 reads DFQATT; CDR2 reads SNEGSKA (reference sequence). This CDR3 region has 15 residues. CDR3 coding DNA: TGCAGTGCTAAGCCCGTGGACAGGGGGGGCACTGAAGCTTTCTTT. This gives the protein CSAKPVDRGGTEAFF.

V usage is TRBV5-4 and J usage is TRBJ2-1; 10 bases agree with TRBD2. With 1 base clipped from V and 11 bases from J, the junction kept 3 bases outside the gene matches. The germline V gene encodes CDR1 SGHNT and CDR2 YYREEE (reference sequence). The CDR3 sequence is 13 residues long. This CDR3 is CASSLPTSGKQFF. For the CDR3, the DNA is TGTGCCAGCAGCTTGCCCACTAGCGGGAAGCAGTTCTTC.

The sample holds a few counts of this clonotype. V gene TRBV7-9 combines with J gene TRBJ2-1; 9 bases agree with TRBD2. Unmatched junction bases numbered 4, after V lost 4 bases and J lost 6 bases. Per the germline V gene, CDR1 is SEHNR and CDR2 is FQNEAQ (reference sequence). This CDR3 comprises 14 residues. CDR3 DNA: TGTGCCAGCAGCTCCGCAGCGGGAGGCAATGAGCAGTTCTTC. It codes for CASSSAAGGNEQFF.

The rearrangement uses TRBV4-3 and TRBJ2-1; D is possibly TRBD2 (6 bases). The germline V and J ends were trimmed by 0 bases and 8 bases, with 11 bases remaining between them. Germline V gene sequence: CDR1 LGHNA, CDR2 YSLEER. The CDR3 contains 14 residues. The CDR3 loop reads CASSQDGGVDEQFF. CDR3 nucleotide sequence: TGCGCCAGCAGCCAAGATGGAGGGGTGGATGAGCAGTTCTTC.

This chain uses TRBV7-2 with TRBJ2-7; 12 bases map to TRBD2. The ends lost 5 bases at V and 5 bases at J; junction bases unmatched: 7. Per germline, CDR1 SGHTA and CDR2 FQGNSA. The CDR3 spans 15 residues. Written as DNA, the CDR3 is TGTGCCAGCAGCCAGTGGCGGACTAGCGGGGACGAGCAGTACTTC. It translates to CASSQWRTSGDEQYF.

This clonotype was counted at least ten times. The V and J genes are TRBV7-8 and TRBJ1-6, with D uncertain. The V end was cut by 2 bases, the J end by 10 bases, with 6 bases between. Germline CDR1 is SGHVS and CDR2 is FQNEAQ. The CDR3 sequence is 12 residues long. This CDR3 is CASSLLGSPLHF. DNA of the CDR3: TGTGCCAGCAGCTTATTGGGATCACCCCTCCACTTT.

This chain uses TRBV24-1 with TRBJ1-2; D uncertain. The germline V gene has CDR1 KGHDR and CDR2 SFDVKD. The CDR3 is 11 residues long. V was clipped by 9 bases and J by 6 bases, with 10 bases between them. The DNA of the CDR3 is TGTGCCACCGGAGACACGGATGGCTACACCTTC. It translates to CATGDTDGYTF.

This clonotype has more than one count but fewer than ten. The V call is TRBV27, the J call TRBJ2-6; TRBD1 agrees at 9 bases. CDR3 length: 16 amino acids. Germline V lookup: CDR1 MNHEY, CDR2 SMNVEV (reference sequence). Trimming took 7 bases from V and 0 from J; bases not matched to a gene: 4. CDR3 sequence: CASTPTGGSGANVLTF. CDR3 in DNA: TGTGCCAGCACCCCGACAGGGGGCTCTGGGGCCAACGTCCTGACTTTC.

This chain joins TRBV27 and TRBJ2-2, with 10 positions matching TRBD2. Trimming took 1 base from V and 1 from J; bases not matched to a gene: 6. The V gene's germline CDR1 is MNHEY and CDR2 SMNVEV (reference sequence). The CDR3 covers 18 residues. CDR3 amino acids: CASSLLVLAGENTGELFF. In DNA, the CDR3 is TGTGCCAGCAGTTTATTGGTGCTAGCGGGGGAGAACACCGGGGAGCTGTTTTTT.

There are a few counts of this clonotype. This sequence joins TRBV30 and TRBJ1-1, with D possibly matching TRBD1 (6 bases). The CDR3 contains 11 residues. V lost 4 bases and J lost 10, with 13 bases in between. The germline V gene has CDR1 GTSNPN and CDR2 SVGIG (reference sequence). The CDR3 loop reads CAWTRGGVAFF. For the CDR3, the DNA is TGTGCCTGGACCAGGGGCGGGGTAGCTTTCTTT.

The V gene is TRBV5-1, the J gene TRBJ1-3; the D is unclear. V lost 0 bases to trimming and J lost 4 bases, with 8 bases between them. CDR3 length: 14 amino acids. CDR1 is SGHRS and CDR2 is YFSETQ in the germline V gene. As DNA, the CDR3 is TGCGCCAGCAGCTTGGGAGCAGAGGGAAACACCATATATTTT. It translates to CASSLGAEGNTIYF.

This clonotype was detected only a few times. The chain recombines TRBV12-3 or TRBV12-4 with TRBJ2-7, with 9 bases fitting TRBD1. The CDR3 consists of 12 residues. V dropped 8 bases and J dropped 3; count of bases not matched to a gene: 2. The CDR3 reads CASGTGIYEQYF. CDR3 nucleotides: TGTGCCAGCGGGACAGGGATCTACGAGCAGTACTTC.

This clonotype was detected a few times. This chain connects TRBV3-1 to TRBJ2-7, with 10 bases matching TRBD2. Germline-derived CDR1 and CDR2 are LGHDT and YNNKEL (reference sequence). V shed 1 base and J 6 bases; nucleotides not matched to a gene: 3. The CDR3 is 14 residues long. Written as DNA, the CDR3 is TGTGCCAGCAGCCAAGGGACTAGCGGCATCGAGCAGTACTTC. This gives the protein CASSQGTSGIEQYF.